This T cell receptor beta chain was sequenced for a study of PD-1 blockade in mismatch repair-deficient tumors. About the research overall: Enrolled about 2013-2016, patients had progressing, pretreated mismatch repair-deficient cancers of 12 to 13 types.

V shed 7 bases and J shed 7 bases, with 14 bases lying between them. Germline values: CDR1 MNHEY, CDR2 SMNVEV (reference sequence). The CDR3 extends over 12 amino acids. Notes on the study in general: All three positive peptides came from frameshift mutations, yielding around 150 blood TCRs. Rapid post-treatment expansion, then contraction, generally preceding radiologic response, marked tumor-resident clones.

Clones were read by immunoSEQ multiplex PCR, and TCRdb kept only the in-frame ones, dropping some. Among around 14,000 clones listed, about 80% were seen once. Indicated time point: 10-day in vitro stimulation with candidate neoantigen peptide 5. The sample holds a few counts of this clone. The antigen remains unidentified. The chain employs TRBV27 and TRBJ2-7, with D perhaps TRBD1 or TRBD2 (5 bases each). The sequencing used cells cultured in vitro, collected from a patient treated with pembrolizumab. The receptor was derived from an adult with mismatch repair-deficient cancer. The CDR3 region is CASKGLLDEQYF. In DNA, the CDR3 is TGTGCCAGCAAGGGGCTACTAGATGAGCAGTACTTC.